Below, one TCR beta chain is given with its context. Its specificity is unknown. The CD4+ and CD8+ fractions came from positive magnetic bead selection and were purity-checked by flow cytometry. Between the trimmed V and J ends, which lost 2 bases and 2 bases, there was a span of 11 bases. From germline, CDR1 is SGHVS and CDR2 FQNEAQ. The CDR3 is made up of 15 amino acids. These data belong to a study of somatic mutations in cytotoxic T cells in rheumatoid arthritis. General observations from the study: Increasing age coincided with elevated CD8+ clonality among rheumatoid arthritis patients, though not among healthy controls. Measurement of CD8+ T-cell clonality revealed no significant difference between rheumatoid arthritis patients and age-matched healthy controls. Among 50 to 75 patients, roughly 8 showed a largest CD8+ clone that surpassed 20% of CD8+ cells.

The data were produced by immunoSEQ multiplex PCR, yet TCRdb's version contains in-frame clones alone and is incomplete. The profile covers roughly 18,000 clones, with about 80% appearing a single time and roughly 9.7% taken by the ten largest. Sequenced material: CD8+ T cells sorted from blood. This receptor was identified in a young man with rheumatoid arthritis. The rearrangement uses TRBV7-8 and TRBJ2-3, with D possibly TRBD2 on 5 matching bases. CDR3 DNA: TGTGCCAGCAGCTTACGGGGTAGATTCACAGATACGCAGTATTTT. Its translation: CASSLRGRFTDTQYF.